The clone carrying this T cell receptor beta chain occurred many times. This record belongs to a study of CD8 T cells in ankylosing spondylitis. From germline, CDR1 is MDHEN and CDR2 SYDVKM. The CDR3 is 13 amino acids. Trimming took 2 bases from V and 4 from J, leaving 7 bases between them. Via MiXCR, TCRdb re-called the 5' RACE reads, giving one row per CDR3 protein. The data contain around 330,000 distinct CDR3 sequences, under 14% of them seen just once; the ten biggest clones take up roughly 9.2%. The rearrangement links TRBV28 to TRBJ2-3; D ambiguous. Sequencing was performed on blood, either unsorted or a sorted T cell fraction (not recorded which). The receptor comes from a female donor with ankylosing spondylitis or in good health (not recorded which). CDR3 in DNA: TGTGCCAGCAGTTTAAGTGTTTCAGATACGCAGTATTTT. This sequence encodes CASSLSVSDTQYF.